The table lists the clone carrying this T cell receptor (beta chain) with a few counts. Antigen: not known. The study reverse transcribed the entire isolated RNA, so it sequenced expressed TCRB transcripts. Some clones are missing from TCRdb's copy, which holds only in-frame ones; the method was immunoSEQ multiplex PCR. The table lists almost 250,000 clones, roughly an eighth of them singletons, with more than 0.02% in the top ten. The data are from a study of beta chain features in type 1 diabetes. Study-wide context: The patients were much like the healthy donors in age, gender and cell yields.

Study-wide results and limits: In these data, an HLA type influence on TCRB rearrangement remained unresolved. A greater similarity of naive, central memory and Treg TCRB repertoires was seen among patients than among healthy donors.

CDR1 is MDHEN, CDR2 SYDVKM, per germline. The CDR3 is 14 amino acids. V lost 6 bases and J 3 bases, leaving 14 bases between the germline ends. Input material: naive CD4+ T cells from blood. The J gene is TRBJ1-2, the V gene TRBV28; D possibly corresponds to TRBD1 (5 bases). The sequence was collected from a woman aged 40 to 50 in good health. Written as DNA, the CDR3 is TGTGCCAGCAGCCAGGGCCAGTTATACTATGGCTACACCTTC. As protein: CASSQGQLYYGYTF.